This TCR beta chain was profiled in a study of technical replicates of blood from a few donors. Profiled with immunoSEQ multiplex PCR; TCRdb holds only in-frame clones, not every one. The data contain under 35,000 clones, around 90% of them singletons. The table lists this clone with a count of one. Germline CDR1 and CDR2: MNHEY and SVGAGI. The length of the CDR3 is 16 residues. Trimming stripped 0 bases from V and 1 base from J, with 12 bases between. The clonotype comes from a human donor in good health. Some clones in this sample may be carry-over from other donors' samples. Sequencing was done on a sample of PBMCs. This rearrangement joins TRBV6-5 to TRBJ1-2; D may be TRBD1 (6 bases). As DNA, the CDR3 is TGTGCCAGCAGTTACTCGTTCCCAGGGGTTAACTATGGCTACACCTTC. It specifies CASSYSFPGVNYGYTF.